This T cell receptor beta chain was sequenced for a study of shared clonotypes between healthy human individuals. Regarding the study as a whole: Rarefaction indicated that sorted-subset sequencing remained incomplete although depth was large.

This clone was found once. Its antigen is still unknown. None of the donors, who were healthy HIV-negative adults, had recently had acute infections or vaccinations. Investigators divided CD4+ cells into CD45RA+ naive and CD45RA-negative memory subsets. Replicate sorted-subset PCRs were loaded with 150 to 250 ng DNA, tens of thousands of T cell genomes. Only in-frame clones appear in the TCRdb table, and some are missing; sequencing was by immunoSEQ multiplex PCR. Of 2 million to 2.5 million clones listed, 80% to 95% are singletons. This CDR3 region has 16 residues. V gave up 4 bases and J gave up 0 bases; unmatched junction bases: 8. The germline gives CDR1 MGHDK, CDR2 SYGVNS.

Sequenced input: naive CD4+ T cells from PBMCs. Subset noted: CD45RA+ positively selected. This clonotype was sampled from a man between 18 and 29 years old in good health. Some clones in this sample may be carry-over from other donors' samples. This rearrangement joins TRBV25-1 to TRBJ1-1; 7 bases align to TRBD1. CDR3 DNA sequence: TGTGCCAGCAGTGGGACCAGGGGGGTAATGAACACTGAAGCTTTCTTT. Translating gives CASSGTRGVMNTEAFF.